This record concerns one TCR beta chain sequence. The record originates from a study of shared clonotypes between healthy human individuals. The repertoire was sequenced with immunoSEQ multiplex PCR; TCRdb's copy has only in-frame clones and lacks some. The sample includes approximately 2.1 million clones, more than 80% of them seen just once. V was pared by 8 bases and J by 9 bases, with 20 bases between. CDR1 and CDR2 from the germline V gene are MNHNY and SVGAGI (reference sequence). This CDR3 has 14 amino acids. Material: naive CD4+ T cells from PBMCs. Subset in this sample: CD45RA+ positively selected. The chain has TRBV6-6 and TRBJ2-1; D is possibly TRBD2 (6 bases). The TCR was taken from a man aged 18 to 30 in good health. Some clones in this sample may be carry-over from other donors' samples. The CDR3 loop is CASHFGGKVGEQFF. Here the CDR3 DNA reads TGTGCCAGCCATTTCGGCGGGAAAGTTGGTGAGCAGTTCTTC.